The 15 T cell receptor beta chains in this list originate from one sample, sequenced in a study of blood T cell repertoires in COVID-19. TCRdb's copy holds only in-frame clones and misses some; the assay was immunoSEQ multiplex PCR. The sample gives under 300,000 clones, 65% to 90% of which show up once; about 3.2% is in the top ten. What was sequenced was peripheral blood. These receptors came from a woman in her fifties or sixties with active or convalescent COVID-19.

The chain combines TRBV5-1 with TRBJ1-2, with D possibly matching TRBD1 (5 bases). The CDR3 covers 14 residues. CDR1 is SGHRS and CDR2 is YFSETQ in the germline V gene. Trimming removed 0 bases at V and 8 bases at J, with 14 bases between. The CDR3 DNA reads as TGCGCCAGCAGCTTGGGACAGTGGTCCGACGGCTACACCTTC. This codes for CASSLGQWSDGYTF.

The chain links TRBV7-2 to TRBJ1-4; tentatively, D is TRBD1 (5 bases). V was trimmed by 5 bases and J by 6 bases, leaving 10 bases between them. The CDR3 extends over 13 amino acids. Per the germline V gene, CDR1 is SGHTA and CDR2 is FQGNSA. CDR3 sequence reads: CASSRGVDEKLFF. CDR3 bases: TGTGCCAGCAGCAGGGGCGTGGATGAAAAACTGTTTTTT.

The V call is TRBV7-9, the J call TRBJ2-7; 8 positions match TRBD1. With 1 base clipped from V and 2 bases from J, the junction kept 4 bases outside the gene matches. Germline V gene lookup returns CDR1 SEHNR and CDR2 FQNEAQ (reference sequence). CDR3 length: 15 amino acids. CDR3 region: CASSLVGQGAYEQYF. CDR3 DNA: TGTGCCAGCAGCTTAGTTGGACAGGGAGCCTACGAGCAGTACTTC.

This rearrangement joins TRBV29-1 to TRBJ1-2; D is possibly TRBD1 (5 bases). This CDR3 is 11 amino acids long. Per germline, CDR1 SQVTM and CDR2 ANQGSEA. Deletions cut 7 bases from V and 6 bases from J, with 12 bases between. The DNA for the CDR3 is TGCAGCGCACTTGACAGCGATGGCTACACCTTC. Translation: CSALDSDGYTF. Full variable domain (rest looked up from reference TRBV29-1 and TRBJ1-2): SAVISQKPSRDICQRGTSLTIQCQVDSQVTMMFWYRQQPGQSLTLIATANQGSEATYESGFVIDKFPISRPNLTFSTLTVSNMSPEDSSIYLCSALDSDGYTFGSGTRLTVV.

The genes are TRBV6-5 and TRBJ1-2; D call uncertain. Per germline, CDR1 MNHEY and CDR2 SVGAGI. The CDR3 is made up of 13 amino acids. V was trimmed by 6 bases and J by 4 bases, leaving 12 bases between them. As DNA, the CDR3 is TGTGCCAGCAGGGAGGCGGGCAGCTATGGCTACACCTTC. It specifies CASREAGSYGYTF.

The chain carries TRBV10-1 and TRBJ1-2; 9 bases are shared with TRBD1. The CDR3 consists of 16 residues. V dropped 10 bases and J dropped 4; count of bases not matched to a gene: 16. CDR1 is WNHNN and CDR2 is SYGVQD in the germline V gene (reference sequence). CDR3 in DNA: TGCGCCAACGATCTTGATTCGGGACAGGGCTGCTATGGCTACACCTTC. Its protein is CANDLDSGQGCYGYTF.

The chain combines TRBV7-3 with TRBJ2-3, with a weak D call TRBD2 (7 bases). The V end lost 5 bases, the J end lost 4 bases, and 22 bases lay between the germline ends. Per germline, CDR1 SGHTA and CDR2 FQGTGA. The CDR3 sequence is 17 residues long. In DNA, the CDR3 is TGTGCCAGCAGCCCCCTAGGAGGGGGGGCCCTCGCAGATACGCAGTATTTT. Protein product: CASSPLGGGALADTQYF.

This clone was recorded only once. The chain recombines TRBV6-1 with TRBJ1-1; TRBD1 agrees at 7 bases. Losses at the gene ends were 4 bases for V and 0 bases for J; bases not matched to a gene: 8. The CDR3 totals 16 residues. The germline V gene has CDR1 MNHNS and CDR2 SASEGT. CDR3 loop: CASSAFFTGVNTEAFF. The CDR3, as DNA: TGTGCCAGCAGTGCCTTCTTTACAGGGGTGAACACTGAAGCTTTCTTT.

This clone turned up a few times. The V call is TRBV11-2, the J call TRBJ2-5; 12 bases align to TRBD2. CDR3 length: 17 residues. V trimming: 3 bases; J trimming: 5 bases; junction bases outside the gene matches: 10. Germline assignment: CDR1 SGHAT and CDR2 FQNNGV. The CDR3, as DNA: TGTGCCAGCAGCTTGGGAACTAGCGGGGGGTCCGGGGAGACCCAGTACTTC. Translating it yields CASSLGTSGGSGETQYF.

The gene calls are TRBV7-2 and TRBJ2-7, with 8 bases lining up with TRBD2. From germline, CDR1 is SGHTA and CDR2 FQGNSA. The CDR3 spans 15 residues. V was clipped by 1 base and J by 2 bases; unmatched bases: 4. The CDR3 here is CASSLEAGGPYEQYF. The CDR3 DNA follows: TGTGCCAGCAGCTTAGAGGCGGGAGGCCCCTACGAGCAGTACTTC.

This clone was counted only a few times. The CDR3 loop reads CASSPRAQGGGSPLHF. CDR3 bases: TGTGCCAGCTCACCAAGGGCCCAGGGGGGAGGTTCACCCCTCCACTTT. The gene calls are TRBV18 and TRBJ1-6, with 7 bases aligning to TRBD1. Losses at the gene ends were 2 bases for V and 9 bases for J; bases not matched to a gene: 10. CDR3 length equals 16 residues. The germline CDR1 and CDR2 sequences are KGHSH and LQKENI.

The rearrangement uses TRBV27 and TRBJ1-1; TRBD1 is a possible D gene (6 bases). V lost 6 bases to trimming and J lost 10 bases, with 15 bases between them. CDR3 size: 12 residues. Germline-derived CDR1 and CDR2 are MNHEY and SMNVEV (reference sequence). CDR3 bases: TGTGCCAGCAGCCGCACAGGGTGGTTAGCTTTCTTT. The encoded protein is CASSRTGWLAFF.

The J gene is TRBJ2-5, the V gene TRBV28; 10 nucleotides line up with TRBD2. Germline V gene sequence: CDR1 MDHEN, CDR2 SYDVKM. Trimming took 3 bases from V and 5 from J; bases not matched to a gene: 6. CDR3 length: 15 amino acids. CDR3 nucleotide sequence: TGTGCCAGCAGTTTCGGGACTAGCGAGGAGGAGACCCAGTACTTC. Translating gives CASSFGTSEEETQYF. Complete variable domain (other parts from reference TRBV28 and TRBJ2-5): DVKVTQSSRYLVKRTGEKVFLECVQDMDHENMFWYRQDPGLGLRLIYFSYDVKMKEKGDIPEGYSVSREKKERFSLILESASTNQTSMYLCASSFGTSEEETQYFGPGTRLLVL.

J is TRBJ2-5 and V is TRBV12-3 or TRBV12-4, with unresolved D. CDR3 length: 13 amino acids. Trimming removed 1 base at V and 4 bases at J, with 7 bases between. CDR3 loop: CASSLGVGETQYF. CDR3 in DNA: TGTGCCAGCAGTTTAGGAGTTGGAGAGACCCAGTACTTC.

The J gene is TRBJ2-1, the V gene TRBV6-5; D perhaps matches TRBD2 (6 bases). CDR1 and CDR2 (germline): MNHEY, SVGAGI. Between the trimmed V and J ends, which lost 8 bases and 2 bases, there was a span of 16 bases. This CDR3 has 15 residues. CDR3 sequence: CASAVWEVAYNEQFF. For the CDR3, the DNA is TGTGCCAGCGCGGTATGGGAGGTAGCCTACAATGAGCAGTTCTTC.